This TCR beta chain derives from a study of T cells after yellow fever vaccination. TCRdb reprocessed the 5' RACE reads via MiXCR and lists one record per CDR3 protein. Of roughly 340,000 distinct CDR3 sequences listed, approximately 4.2% are singletons. Notes on the study in general: The presence of abundant clonotypes contaminating from the bulk population was possible in FACS-sorted repertoires.

With regard to this clonotype: No antigen is known for it.

The source of this sequence is a man aged 18 to 30 who received the YFV17D yellow fever vaccine. The specimen comprised PBMCs, sampled 5 days after the yellow fever booster vaccination.

Here the CDR3 reads CSARDTARGNTIYF. The CDR3 nucleotides are TGCAGTGCTAGAGATACAGCGCGAGGAAACACCATATATTTT. The chain uses TRBV20-1 and TRBJ1-3, with unresolved D. CDR3 length: 14 residues. The germline V and J ends were trimmed by 0 bases and 4 bases, with 10 bases remaining between them. Germline V CDR1 and CDR2: DFQATT, SNEGSKA (reference sequence).